This T cell receptor (beta chain) originates from a study of response to subunit inactivated influenza vaccine. Germline CDR1 SNHLY, CDR2 FYNNEI. The CDR3 is 13 residues long. The V gene lost 7 bases and the J gene lost 3 bases, with 12 bases spanning the gap. This clonotype was counted a few times. Its antigen remains unidentified. Via MiXCR, TCRdb re-called the RT-PCR reads, giving one row per CDR3 protein. The repertoire consists of roughly 650,000 distinct CDR3 sequences, with 14% occurring once and the leading ten covering about 7.4%. Study results and caveats: Authors suggested seasonal influenza vaccinations each recruit few new T cells.

V gene TRBV2 combines with J gene TRBJ2-5; tentative D call: TRBD2 (5 bases). The starting material was PBMCs from blood, obtained about 14 days before vaccination. This clonotype originated in a man aged 45-65 years who received an inactivated influenza vaccine. The CDR3 coding sequence is TGTGCCAGCACAATTACTAGAGAAGAGACCCAGTACTTC. This encodes CASTITREETQYF.